These 24 T cell receptor beta chains came from one sample sequenced in a study of T cells in localized non-small cell lung cancer. Sequencing used immunoSEQ multiplex PCR; TCRdb keeps in-frame clones, though not all of them. The sample consists of some 50,000 clones, around 86% of them appearing once. Specimen: peripheral blood mononuclear cells, collected before any cancer treatment. Receptors originate from a man between 40 and 70 years old with stage III lung adenocarcinoma.

This clone was picked up a small number of times. The chain has TRBV5-6 and TRBJ2-5; the D gene could be TRBD1 or TRBD2 (5 bases each). V lost 3 bases to trimming and J lost 9 bases, with 18 bases between them. Germline V gives CDR1 SGHDT, CDR2 YYEEEE. The CDR3 runs to 14 residues. The CDR3 spells CASSSWNRPGPQYF. In DNA, the CDR3 is TGTGCCAGCAGCTCTTGGAACCGCCCGGGACCCCAGTACTTC.

This sequence joins TRBV19 and TRBJ2-3; D is perhaps TRBD1 or TRBD2 (5 bases each). Per germline, CDR1 LNHDA and CDR2 SQIVND (reference sequence). The V and J ends lost 4 bases and 0 bases respectively, with 17 bases between them. This CDR3 has 17 residues. The CDR3 loop reads CASSKGTGSWSTDTQYF. The CDR3, as DNA: TGTGCCAGTAGTAAAGGGACCGGGTCTTGGAGCACAGATACGCAGTATTTT.

The chain joins TRBV2 to TRBJ2-7; TRBD1 agrees at 7 bases. The CDR3 has 14 residues. From germline, CDR1 is SNHLY and CDR2 FYNNEI. The ends lost 10 bases at V and 0 bases at J; junction bases unmatched: 9. CDR3 in DNA: TGTGCCAACAGGGCACAGGGGAACTCCTACGAGCAGTACTTC. Translated, it gives CANRAQGNSYEQYF.

V is TRBV19 and J is TRBJ2-1; no reliable D call. V was clipped by 5 bases and J by 0 bases, with 11 bases between them. The germline CDR1 and CDR2 sequences are LNHDA and SQIVND (reference sequence). The CDR3 has 15 amino acids. CDR3 in DNA: TGTGCCAGTAGTTCCCTCTTAGGCTCCTACAATGAGCAGTTCTTC. Encoded protein: CASSSLLGSYNEQFF. Full variable domain (missing parts from reference TRBV19 and TRBJ2-1): DGGITQSPKYLFRKEGQNVTLSCEQNLNHDAMYWYRQDPGQGLRLIYYSQIVNDFQKGDIAEGYSVSREKKESFPLTVTSAQKNPTAFYLCASSSLLGSYNEQFFGPGTRLTVL.

This rearrangement joins TRBV18 to TRBJ2-7; TRBD1 matches 7 bases. CDR3 length equals 14 residues. Germline V CDR1 and CDR2: KGHSH, LQKENI. J lost 4 bases, V lost 2 bases, and 5 bases had no gene match. CDR3 bases: TGTGCCAGCTCACCAGCAGGGGGAGTTTACGAGCAGTACTTC. It codes for CASSPAGGVYEQYF.

The chain carries TRBV29-1 and TRBJ2-7, with TRBD2 as a possible D gene (6 bases). The CDR3 loop spans 14 amino acids. With 6 bases removed from V and 2 bases from J, the gap between germline ends came to 17 bases. CDR1 and CDR2 from the germline V gene are SQVTM and ANQGSEA. CDR3 sequence: CSVARERGAYEQYF. The CDR3 DNA is TGCAGCGTGGCTCGGGAGAGAGGAGCCTACGAGCAGTACTTC.

The CDR3 region has the DNA TGTGCCAGCAAGAATAGGGGAGGGACCGGGGAGCTGTTTTTT. Protein: CASKNRGGTGELFF. J is TRBJ2-2 and V is TRBV14; 7 bases are shared with TRBD2. This CDR3 spans 14 amino acids. The germline V gene encodes CDR1 SGHDN and CDR2 FVKESK. V was pared by 7 bases and J by 5 bases, with 7 bases of the junction left unmatched.

The rearrangement joins TRBV4-1 to TRBJ2-7, with 12 nucleotides matching TRBD2. The V segment lost 0 bases and the J segment 2 bases; nucleotides outside the gene matches: 5. This CDR3 is 17 amino acids long. The germline V gene has CDR1 MGHRA and CDR2 YSYEKL. CDR3 nucleotides: TGCGCCAGCAGCCAAGATCCGACTAGCGGGGGAGCCTACGAGCAGTACTTC. Residues: CASSQDPTSGGAYEQYF.

J is TRBJ2-7 and V is TRBV5-4; no clear D. Trimming stripped 0 bases from V and 6 bases from J, with 10 bases between. Looked up from germline, CDR1 is SGHNT and CDR2 is YYREEE (reference sequence). This CDR3 is built from 13 residues. The CDR3 loop reads CASSLGTEREQYF. The CDR3 nucleotides are TGTGCCAGCAGCTTGGGCACAGAGCGCGAGCAGTACTTC.

There are a few counts of this clone. The chain employs TRBV11-2 and TRBJ2-7; a weak D match, TRBD1 (7 bases). Germline CDR1 is SGHAT and CDR2 is FQNNGV. The CDR3 is made up of 15 amino acids. With 0 bases removed from V and 1 base from J, the gap between germline ends came to 10 bases. The CDR3 sequence is CASSLETGRSYEQYF. The DNA for the CDR3 is TGTGCCAGCAGCTTAGAGACAGGGAGGTCCTACGAGCAGTACTTC.

The V and J genes are TRBV6-5 and TRBJ2-6, with D possibly being TRBD1 (6 bases). Germline values: CDR1 MNHEY, CDR2 SVGAGI. The CDR3 runs to 15 residues. V lost 6 bases to trimming and J lost 4 bases, with 13 bases between them. The CDR3 region has the DNA TGTGCCAGCAGGTACAGGGACCCCGGGGCCAACGTCCTGACTTTC. Translating it yields CASRYRDPGANVLTF.

This chain uses TRBV19 with TRBJ1-5, with TRBD1 as a possible D gene (5 bases). Trimming removed 4 bases from V and 3 bases from J, with 16 bases in between. Germline-derived CDR1 and CDR2 are LNHDA and SQIVND (reference sequence). The CDR3 is 16 residues long. The CDR3 DNA is TGTGCCAGTAGTACTACAGGTCTCTGGGACAATCAGCCCCAGCATTTT. This sequence encodes CASSTTGLWDNQPQHF.

The gene calls are TRBV5-8 and TRBJ2-2; possibly TRBD2 for D (5 bases). CDR3 size: 15 residues. Germline CDR1 is SGHTS and CDR2 is YDEGEE. Trimming removed 0 bases at V and 3 bases at J, with 9 bases between. The CDR3 sequence: CASSLGRGYTGELFF. DNA for the CDR3: TGTGCCAGCAGCTTGGGCCGGGGTTACACCGGGGAGCTGTTTTTT.

This chain links TRBV18 with TRBJ1-4; 8 nucleotides align to TRBD1. Germline V gene data show CDR1 as KGHSH and CDR2 as LQKENI. This CDR3 contains 13 residues. Trimming took 4 bases from V and 7 from J; bases not matched to a gene: 2. CDR3 loop: CASSRDRGEKLFF. The CDR3 bases are TGTGCCAGCTCACGCGACAGGGGTGAAAAACTGTTTTTT.

This clone was counted a few times. The rearrangement uses TRBV9 and TRBJ1-1; TRBD1 agrees at 9 bases. CDR1 SGDLS and CDR2 YYNGEE come from the germline V gene. The J segment lost 0 bases and the V segment lost 2 bases, leaving 11 bases of the junction unmatched. The CDR3 is made up of 18 amino acids. CDR3 region: CASSVLPGQGIMNTEAFF. The CDR3 nucleotides are TGTGCCAGCAGCGTCCTCCCGGGACAGGGCATCATGAACACTGAAGCTTTCTTT. The whole variable domain, remainder taken from reference TRBV9 and TRBJ1-1, is DSGVTQTPKHLITATGQRVTLRCSPRSGDLSVYWYQQSLDQGLQFLIQYYNGEERAKGNILERFSAQQFPDLHSELNLSSLELGDSALYFCASSVLPGQGIMNTEAFFGQGTRLTVV.

The chain has TRBV18 and TRBJ2-7; possible D gene TRBD2, 6 bases. Trimming removed 7 bases from V and 0 bases from J, with 13 bases in between. CDR3 size: 14 residues. The V gene's germline CDR1 is KGHSH and CDR2 LQKENI. The CDR3 DNA follows: TGTGCCAGCTTAACGGGGGAGTACTCCTACGAGCAGTACTTC. Its protein is CASLTGEYSYEQYF.

The V call is TRBV27, the J call TRBJ2-7; D is perhaps TRBD1 (5 bases). CDR1 MNHEY and CDR2 SMNVEV come from the germline V gene (reference sequence). V lost 4 bases and J lost 2, with 9 bases in between. CDR3 size: 13 residues. CDR3 sequence reads: CASSSDSTYEQYF. CDR3 DNA sequence: TGTGCCAGCAGTTCCGACAGTACCTACGAGCAGTACTTC.

The chain recombines TRBV6-6 with TRBJ1-1; D is ambiguous. CDR3 size: 15 residues. V lost 4 bases to trimming and J lost 9 bases, with 21 bases between them. Per the germline V gene, CDR1 is MNHNY and CDR2 is SVGAGI (reference sequence). The CDR3 nucleotides are TGTGCCAGCAGTTCCTCCCGTCGGCCCTGGGAACAAGCTTTCTTT. As protein: CASSSSRRPWEQAFF.

A note on this clone: Other DNA sequences in the sample encode the same CDR3. The V gene is TRBV4-1, the J gene TRBJ2-5; 7 positions match TRBD2. The CDR3 runs 16 residues. CDR1 and CDR2 (germline): MGHRA, YSYEKL. The trim removed 0 bases at V and 2 bases at J, leaving 6 bases unmatched. CDR3 in amino acids: CASSQDRTGGQETQYF. The CDR3 DNA reads TGCGCCAGCAGCCAAGATCGAACGGGGGGACAAGAGACCCAGTACTTC.

The V gene is TRBV30, the J gene TRBJ1-1; D unclear. CDR1 GTSNPN and CDR2 SVGIG come from the germline V gene (reference sequence). Trimming cost V 3 bases and J 0 bases, with 5 bases left between them. CDR3 size: 12 residues. In DNA form, the CDR3 reads TGTGCCTGGAGGGGGATGAACACTGAAGCTTTCTTT. Its protein product is CAWRGMNTEAFF.

This chain uses TRBV18 with TRBJ2-5; 8 bases line up with TRBD1. The CDR3 extends over 16 amino acids. Germline-derived CDR1 and CDR2 are KGHSH and LQKENI. With 2 bases clipped from V and 11 bases from J, the junction kept 16 bases outside the gene matches. The CDR3 bases are TGTGCCAGCTCACCATCCAGGGGGCGGTTGGCTGAAGAGCAGTACTTC. Protein sequence: CASSPSRGRLAEEQYF.

The chain combines TRBV6-5 with TRBJ2-3, with D maybe TRBD2 (6 bases). The CDR3 is 14 residues long. The germline V gene encodes CDR1 MNHEY and CDR2 SVGAGI. Trimming shortened V by 10 bases and J by 2 bases, and 16 bases separated the two germline ends. CDR3: CATSHPGLTDTQYF. For the CDR3, the DNA is TGTGCCACCTCTCACCCGGGACTCACAGATACGCAGTATTTT.

The sample holds a few counts of this clone. V usage is TRBV4-2 and J usage is TRBJ1-2; no definite D call. V was cut by 0 bases and J by 6 bases, with 11 bases left in between. Per germline, CDR1 LGHNA and CDR2 YNFKEQ. The CDR3 length is 14 residues. CDR3 in amino acids: CASSQDRSVDGYTF. The CDR3 DNA reads TGTGCCAGCAGCCAAGATCGGTCCGTAGATGGCTACACCTTC.

This sequence joins TRBV4-2 and TRBJ2-2, with 7 bases that match TRBD2. CDR3 length equals 18 residues. Per the germline V gene, CDR1 is LGHNA and CDR2 is YNFKEQ. V shed 1 base and J 7 bases; nucleotides not matched to a gene: 15. The CDR3 region is CASSQVKIEPGRGGELFF. The CDR3, as DNA: TGTGCCAGCAGCCAAGTAAAAATCGAGCCAGGGAGGGGCGGGGAGCTGTTTTTT.